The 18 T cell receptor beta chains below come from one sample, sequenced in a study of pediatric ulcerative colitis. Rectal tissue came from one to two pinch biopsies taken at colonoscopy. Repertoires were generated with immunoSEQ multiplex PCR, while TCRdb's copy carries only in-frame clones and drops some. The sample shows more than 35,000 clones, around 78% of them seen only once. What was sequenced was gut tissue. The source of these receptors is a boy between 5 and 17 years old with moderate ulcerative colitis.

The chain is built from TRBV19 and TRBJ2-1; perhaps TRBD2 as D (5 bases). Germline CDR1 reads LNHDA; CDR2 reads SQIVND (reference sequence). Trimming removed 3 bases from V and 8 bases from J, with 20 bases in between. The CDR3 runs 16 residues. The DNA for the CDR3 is TGTGCCAGTAGTATGAGGGTCGGGGTAGCGAGCGATGAGCAGTTCTTC. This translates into CASSMRVGVASDEQFF.

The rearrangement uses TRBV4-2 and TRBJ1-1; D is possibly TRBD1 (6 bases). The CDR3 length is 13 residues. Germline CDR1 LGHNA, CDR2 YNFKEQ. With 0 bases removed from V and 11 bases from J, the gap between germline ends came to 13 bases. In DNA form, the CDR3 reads TGTGCCAGCAGCCAAGACGGGGGGCAAGGGGCTTTCTTT. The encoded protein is CASSQDGGQGAFF.

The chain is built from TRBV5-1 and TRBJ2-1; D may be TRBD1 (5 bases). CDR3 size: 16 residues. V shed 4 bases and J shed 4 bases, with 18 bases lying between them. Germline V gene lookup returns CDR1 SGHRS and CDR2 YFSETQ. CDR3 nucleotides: TGCGCCAGCAGCCCGGCGAACAGGCGCACTTACAATGAGCAGTTCTTC. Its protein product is CASSPANRRTYNEQFF.

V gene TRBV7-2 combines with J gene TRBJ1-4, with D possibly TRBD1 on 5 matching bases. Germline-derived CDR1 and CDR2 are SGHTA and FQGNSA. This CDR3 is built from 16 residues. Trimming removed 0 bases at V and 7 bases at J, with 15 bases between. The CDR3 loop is CASSLAKGRKREKLFF. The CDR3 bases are TGTGCCAGCAGCTTAGCAAAGGGACGAAAGCGTGAAAAACTGTTTTTT.

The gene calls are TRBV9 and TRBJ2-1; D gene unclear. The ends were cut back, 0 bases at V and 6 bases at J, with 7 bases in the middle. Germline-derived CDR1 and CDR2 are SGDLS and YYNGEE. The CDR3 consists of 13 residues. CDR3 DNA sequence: TGTGCCAGCAGCGTAGCTCTGGGCAATGAGCAGTTCTTC. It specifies CASSVALGNEQFF.

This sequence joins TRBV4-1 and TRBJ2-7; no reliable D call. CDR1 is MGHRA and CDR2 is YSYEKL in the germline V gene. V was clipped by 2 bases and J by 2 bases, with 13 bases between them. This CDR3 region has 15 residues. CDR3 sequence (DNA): TGCGCCAGCAGCCAAAACGTGCTGCCAGCCTACGAGCAGTACTTC. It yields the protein CASSQNVLPAYEQYF.

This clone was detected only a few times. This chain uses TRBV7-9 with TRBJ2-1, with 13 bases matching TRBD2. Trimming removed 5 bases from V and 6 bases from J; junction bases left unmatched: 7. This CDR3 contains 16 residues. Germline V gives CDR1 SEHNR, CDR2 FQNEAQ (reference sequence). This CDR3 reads CASSPPGLAGINEQFF. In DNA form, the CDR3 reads TGTGCCAGCAGCCCCCCGGGACTAGCGGGAATCAATGAGCAGTTCTTC.

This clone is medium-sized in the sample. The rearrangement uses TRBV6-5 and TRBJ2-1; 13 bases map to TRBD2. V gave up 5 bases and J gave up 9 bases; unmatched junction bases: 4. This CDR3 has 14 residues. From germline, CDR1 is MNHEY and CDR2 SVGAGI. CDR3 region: CASSTGTSGTEQFF. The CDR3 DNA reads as TGTGCCAGCAGTACTGGGACTAGCGGGACTGAGCAGTTCTTC.

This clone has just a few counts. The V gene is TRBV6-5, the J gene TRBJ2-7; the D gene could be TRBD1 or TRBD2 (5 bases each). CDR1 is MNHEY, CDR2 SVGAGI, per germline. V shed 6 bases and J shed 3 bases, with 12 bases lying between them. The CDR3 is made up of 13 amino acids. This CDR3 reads CASSPGGSYEQYF. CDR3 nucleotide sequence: TGTGCCAGCAGCCCTGGGGGAAGCTACGAGCAGTACTTC.

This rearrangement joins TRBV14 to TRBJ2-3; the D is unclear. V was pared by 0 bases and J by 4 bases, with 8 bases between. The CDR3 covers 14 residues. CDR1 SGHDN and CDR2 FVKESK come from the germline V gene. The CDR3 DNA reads TGTGCCAGCAGCCAAGAGAGAGGCGCAGATACGCAGTATTTT. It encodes CASSQERGADTQYF. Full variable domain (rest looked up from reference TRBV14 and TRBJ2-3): EAGVTQFPSHSVIEKGQTVTLRCDPISGHDNLYWYRRVMGKEIKFLLHFVKESKQDESGMPNNRFLAERTGGTYSTLKVQPAELEDSGVYFCASSQERGADTQYFGPGTRLTVL.

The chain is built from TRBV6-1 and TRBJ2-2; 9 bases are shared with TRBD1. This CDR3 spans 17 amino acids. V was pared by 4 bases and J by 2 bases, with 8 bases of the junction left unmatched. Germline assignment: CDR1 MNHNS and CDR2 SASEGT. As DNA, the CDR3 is TGTGCCAGCAGTGCCCATCCGGGACAGGGTAACACCGGGGAGCTGTTTTTT. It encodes CASSAHPGQGNTGELFF.

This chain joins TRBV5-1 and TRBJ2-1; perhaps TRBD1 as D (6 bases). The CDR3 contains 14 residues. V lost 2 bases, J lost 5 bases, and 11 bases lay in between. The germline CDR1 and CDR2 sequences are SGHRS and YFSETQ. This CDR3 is CASSLTGSDNEQFF. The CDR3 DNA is TGCGCCAGCAGCTTAACAGGGAGCGACAATGAGCAGTTCTTC.

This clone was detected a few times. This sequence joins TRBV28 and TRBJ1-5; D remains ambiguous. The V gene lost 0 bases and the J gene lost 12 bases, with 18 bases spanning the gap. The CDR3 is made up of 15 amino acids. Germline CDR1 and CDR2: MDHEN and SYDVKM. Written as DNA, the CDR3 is TGTGCCAGCAGTTTATGGGCGGACGGGGAGAAGGTCCAGCATTTT. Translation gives CASSLWADGEKVQHF.

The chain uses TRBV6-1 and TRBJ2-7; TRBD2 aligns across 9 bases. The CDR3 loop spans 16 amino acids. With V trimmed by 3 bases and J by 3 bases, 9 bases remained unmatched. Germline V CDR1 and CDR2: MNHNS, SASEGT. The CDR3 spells CASSETNSGGFYEQYF. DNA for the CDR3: TGTGCCAGCAGTGAGACTAACAGCGGGGGGTTCTACGAGCAGTACTTC.

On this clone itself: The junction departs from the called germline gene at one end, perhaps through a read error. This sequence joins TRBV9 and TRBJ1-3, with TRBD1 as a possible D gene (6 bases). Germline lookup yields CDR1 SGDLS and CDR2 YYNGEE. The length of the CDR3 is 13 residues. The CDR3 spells CASSVRPEDRPLW. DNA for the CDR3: TGTGCCAGCAGCGTAAGGCCCGAGGACAGACCTTTATGG.

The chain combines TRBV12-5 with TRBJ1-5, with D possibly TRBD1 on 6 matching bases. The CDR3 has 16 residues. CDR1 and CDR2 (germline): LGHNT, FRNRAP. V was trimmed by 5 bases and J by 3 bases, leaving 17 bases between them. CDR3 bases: TGTGCTAGTGGTCCCGACACCCTGGGGGCCAATCAGCCCCAGCATTTT. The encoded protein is CASGPDTLGANQPQHF.

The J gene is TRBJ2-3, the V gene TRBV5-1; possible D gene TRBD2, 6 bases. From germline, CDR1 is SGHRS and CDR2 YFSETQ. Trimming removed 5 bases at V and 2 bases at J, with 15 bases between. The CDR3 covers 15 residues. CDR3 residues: CASSDELAYTDTQYF. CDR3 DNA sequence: TGCGCCAGCAGTGATGAACTAGCCTACACAGATACGCAGTATTTT.

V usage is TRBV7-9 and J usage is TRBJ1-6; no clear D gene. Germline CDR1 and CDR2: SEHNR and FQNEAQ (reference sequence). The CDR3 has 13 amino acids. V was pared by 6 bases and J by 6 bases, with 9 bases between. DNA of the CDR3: TGTGCCAGCAGACGGGCCGGTAATTCACCCCTCCACTTT. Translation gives CASRRAGNSPLHF.